Detailed here is one T cell receptor (beta chain). Each UMI, carrying a 6-nucleotide sample barcode, came from template switching. No DNA is given; TCRdb re-called the 5' RACE reads and lists each CDR3 protein once. This sample's clone table lists 300,000 to 350,000 distinct CDR3 sequences. The data are from a study of monozygotic twins with inflammatory bowel disease. The CDR3 runs to 14 residues. Germline-derived CDR1 and CDR2 are DFQATT and SNEGSKA (reference sequence). Source material: blood. This TCR was sampled from a human donor with ulcerative colitis or Crohn's disease, or a healthy co-twin of an affected twin (not recorded which). The V gene is TRBV20-1, the J gene TRBJ2-1; as DNA is missing, the TRBD2 call by TCRdb cannot be tested. The CDR3 protein is CSALRLAAYNEQFF.